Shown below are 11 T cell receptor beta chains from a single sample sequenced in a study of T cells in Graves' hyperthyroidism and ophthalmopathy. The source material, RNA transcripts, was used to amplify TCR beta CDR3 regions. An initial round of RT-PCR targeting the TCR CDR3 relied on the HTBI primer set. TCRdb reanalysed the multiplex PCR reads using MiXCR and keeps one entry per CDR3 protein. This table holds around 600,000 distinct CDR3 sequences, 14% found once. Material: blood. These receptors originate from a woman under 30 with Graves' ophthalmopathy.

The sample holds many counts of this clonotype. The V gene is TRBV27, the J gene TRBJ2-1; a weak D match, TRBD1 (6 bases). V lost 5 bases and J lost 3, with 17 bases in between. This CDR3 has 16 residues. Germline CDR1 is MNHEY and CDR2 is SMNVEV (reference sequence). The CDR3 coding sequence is TGTGCCAGCAGTGGGGGCCCAAAAGGGAACTACAATGAGCAGTTCTTC. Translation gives CASSGGPKGNYNEQFF.

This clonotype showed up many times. CDR3 DNA sequence: TGCGCCAGCAGCTTGCCAGGGGGGGGCAACACTGAAGCTTTCTTT. The encoded protein is CASSLPGGGNTEAFF. The chain is built from TRBV5-1 and TRBJ1-1, with TRBD1 identical over 7 bases. The CDR3 has 15 amino acids. CDR1 SGHRS and CDR2 YFSETQ come from the germline V gene. The V segment lost 1 base and the J segment 2 bases; nucleotides outside the gene matches: 5.

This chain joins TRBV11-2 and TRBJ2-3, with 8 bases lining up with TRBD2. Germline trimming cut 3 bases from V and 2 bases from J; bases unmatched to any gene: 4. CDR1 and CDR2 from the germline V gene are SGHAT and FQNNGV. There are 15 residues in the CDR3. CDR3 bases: TGTGCCAGCAGCTTCCAGCGGGAGACCACAGATACGCAGTATTTT. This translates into CASSFQRETTDTQYF.

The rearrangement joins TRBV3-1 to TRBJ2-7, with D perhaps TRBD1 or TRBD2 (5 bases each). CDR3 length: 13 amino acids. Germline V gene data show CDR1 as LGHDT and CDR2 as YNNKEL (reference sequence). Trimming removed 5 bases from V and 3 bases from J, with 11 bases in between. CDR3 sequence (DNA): TGTGCCAGCAGCACTCGGGACGGCTACGAGCAGTACTTC. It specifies CASSTRDGYEQYF.

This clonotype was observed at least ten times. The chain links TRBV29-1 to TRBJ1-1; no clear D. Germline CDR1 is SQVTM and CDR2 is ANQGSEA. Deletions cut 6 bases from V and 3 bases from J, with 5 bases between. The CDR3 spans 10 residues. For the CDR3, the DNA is TGCAGCGTAGCCGACACTGAAGCTTTCTTT. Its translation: CSVADTEAFF.

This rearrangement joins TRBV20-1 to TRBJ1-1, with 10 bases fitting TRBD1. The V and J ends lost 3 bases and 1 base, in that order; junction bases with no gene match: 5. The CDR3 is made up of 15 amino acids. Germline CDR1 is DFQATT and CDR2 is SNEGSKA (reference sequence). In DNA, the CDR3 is TGCAGTGCTAGTGAGGACAGGGGGGCGAACACTGAAGCTTTCTTT. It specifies CSASEDRGANTEAFF.

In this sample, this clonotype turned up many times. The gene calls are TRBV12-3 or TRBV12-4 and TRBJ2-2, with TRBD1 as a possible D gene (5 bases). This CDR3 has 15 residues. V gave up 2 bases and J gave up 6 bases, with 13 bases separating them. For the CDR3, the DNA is TGTGCCAGCAGTTTAATTCAAGGGGTCCCCGGGGAGCTGTTTTTT. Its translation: CASSLIQGVPGELFF.

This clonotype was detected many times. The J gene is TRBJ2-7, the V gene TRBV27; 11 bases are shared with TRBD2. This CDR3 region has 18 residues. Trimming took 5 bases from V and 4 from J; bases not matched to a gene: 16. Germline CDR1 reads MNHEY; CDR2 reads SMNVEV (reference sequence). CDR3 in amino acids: CASSPHHGTSGYKYEQYF. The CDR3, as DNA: TGTGCCAGCAGTCCACACCACGGGACTAGCGGATATAAGTACGAGCAGTACTTC.

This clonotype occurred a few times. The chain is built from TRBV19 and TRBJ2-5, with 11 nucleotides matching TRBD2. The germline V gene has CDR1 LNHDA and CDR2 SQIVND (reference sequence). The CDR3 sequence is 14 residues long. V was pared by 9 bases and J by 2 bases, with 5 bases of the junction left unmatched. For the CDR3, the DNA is TGTGCCAGCGCTGGACTAGCGGGTCAAGAGACCCAGTACTTC. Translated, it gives CASAGLAGQETQYF.

The CDR3 region is CASSLGGLPGEQYF. DNA for the CDR3: TGTGCCAGCAGCTTGGGAGGGTTACCAGGCGAGCAGTACTTC. This chain connects TRBV5-5 to TRBJ2-7; D is possibly TRBD2 (5 bases). The CDR3 covers 14 residues. Germline CDR1 is SGHKS and CDR2 is YYEKEE (reference sequence). Trimming took off 0 bases at V and 6 bases at J, with 13 bases between the two ends.

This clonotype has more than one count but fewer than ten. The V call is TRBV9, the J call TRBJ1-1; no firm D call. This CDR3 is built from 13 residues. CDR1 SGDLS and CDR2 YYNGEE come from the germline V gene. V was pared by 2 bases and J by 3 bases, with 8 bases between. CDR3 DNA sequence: TGTGCCAGCAGCGTCGGGCTTTACACTGAAGCTTTCTTT. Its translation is CASSVGLYTEAFF.